This section outlines one T cell receptor (beta chain) sequence together with its context. Its antigen is unidentified. CDR3 length equals 16 residues. Per germline, CDR1 KGHSH and CDR2 LQKENI. V lost 3 bases and J lost 5; bases outside the gene matches: 13. Here immunoSEQ multiplex PCR was the method, and the copy in TCRdb shows in-frame clones only, minus some. The table has 15,000 to 20,000 clones, over 75% seen once; the top ten hold about 30%. The entry originates in a study of T cells in localized non-small cell lung cancer. Study-level findings and limits: Appearing in adjacent lung were a median approximately 50 of the top 100 tumor clones. Maximal T cell clonality occurred in uninvolved adjacent lung, with tumor ranking below it.

This chain uses TRBV18 with TRBJ2-7; 7 bases fit TRBD1. This receptor was taken from a male donor at least 60 years old with stage I lung adenocarcinoma. The sample consisted of peripheral blood, taken before any cancer treatment. This chain's CDR3 is CASSPVVRTGPNEQYF. The CDR3, as DNA: TGTGCCAGCTCACCCGTGGTCCGGACAGGACCTAACGAGCAGTACTTC.